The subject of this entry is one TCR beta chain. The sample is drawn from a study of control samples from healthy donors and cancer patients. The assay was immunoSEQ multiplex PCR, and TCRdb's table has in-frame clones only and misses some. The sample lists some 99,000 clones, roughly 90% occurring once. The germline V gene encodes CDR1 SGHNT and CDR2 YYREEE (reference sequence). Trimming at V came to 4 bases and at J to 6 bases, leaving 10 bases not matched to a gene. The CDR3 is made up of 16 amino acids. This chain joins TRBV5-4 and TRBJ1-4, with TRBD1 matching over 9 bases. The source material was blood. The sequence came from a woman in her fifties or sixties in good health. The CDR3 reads CASSGSRDRDDEKLFF. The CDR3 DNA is TGTGCCAGCAGCGGGTCCCGGGACAGGGATGATGAAAAACTGTTTTTT. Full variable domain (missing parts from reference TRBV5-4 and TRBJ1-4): ETGVTQSPTHLIKTRGQQVTLRCSSQSGHNTVSWYQQALGQGPQFIFQYYREEENGRGNFPPRFSGLQFPNYSSELNVNALELDDSALYLCASSGSRDRDDEKLFFGSGTQLSVL.